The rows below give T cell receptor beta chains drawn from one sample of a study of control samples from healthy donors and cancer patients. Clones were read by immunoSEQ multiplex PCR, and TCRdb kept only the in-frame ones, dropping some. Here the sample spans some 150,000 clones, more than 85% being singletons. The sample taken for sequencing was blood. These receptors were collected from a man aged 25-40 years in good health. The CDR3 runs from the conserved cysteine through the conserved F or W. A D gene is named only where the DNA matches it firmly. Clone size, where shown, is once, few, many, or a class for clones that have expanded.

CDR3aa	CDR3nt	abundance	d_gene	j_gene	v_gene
CASSKGQANTGELFF	TGTGCCAGCAGTAAGGGACAGGCTAACACCGGGGAGCTGTTTTTT	NA	TRBD1	TRBJ2-2	TRBV6-6
CASGSDRANYGYTF	TGTGCCAGCGGATCCGACAGGGCCAACTATGGCTACACCTTC	once	TRBD1	TRBJ1-2	TRBV2
CAWSVIPGTGEEKLFF	TGTGCCTGGAGTGTAATCCCCGGGACAGGGGAAGAAAAACTGTTTTTT	NA	TRBD1	TRBJ1-4	TRBV30
CASSFLPGQTMSSYNEQFF	TGTGCCAGCAGTTTTCTCCCGGGACAAACCATGAGCTCCTACAATGAGCAGTTCTTC	NA	NA	TRBJ2-1	TRBV27
CASSQGPDRRDSYEQYF	TGTGCCAGCAGCCAAGGACCTGATCGCCGGGACTCTTACGAGCAGTACTTC	NA	NA	TRBJ2-7	TRBV14
CASSLRTGSGAGTDTQYF	TGTGCCAGCAGCCTAAGGACAGGGAGCGGGGCGGGCACAGATACGCAGTATTTT	NA	NA	TRBJ2-3	TRBV7-2
CASSVGGVSYEQYF	TGTGCCAGCAGCGTCGGGGGGGTCTCCTACGAGCAGTACTTC	NA	TRBD2	TRBJ2-7	TRBV9
CASSLTESSNQPQHF	TGTGCCAGCAGTTTAACGGAGTCGAGCAATCAGCCCCAGCATTTT	NA	NA	TRBJ1-5	TRBV27
CASSEDRGNNDEQFF	TGCGCCAGCAGTGAGGACAGGGGAAACAATGATGAGCAGTTCTTC	NA	TRBD1	TRBJ2-1	TRBV10-1
CASSQQGGPGNTIYF	TGTGCCAGCAGCCAACAGGGGGGCCCTGGAAACACCATATATTTT	NA	TRBD1	TRBJ1-3	TRBV9
CASSLLTGVNTEAFF	TGTGCCAGCAGTTTACTTACAGGGGTAAACACTGAAGCTTTCTTT	NA	TRBD1	TRBJ1-1	TRBV6-5
CASRLPGTGGPGELFF	TGTGCCAGTAGATTACCTGGGACAGGGGGCCCCGGGGAGCTGTTTTTT	once	TRBD1	TRBJ2-2	TRBV19
CASSQDRNSYGYTF	TGTGCCAGCTCGCAAGACAGAAATTCCTATGGCTACACCTTC	NA	NA	TRBJ1-2	TRBV18
CSVESLDRGGNTEAFF	TGCAGCGTTGAATCGCTAGACAGGGGCGGGAACACTGAAGCTTTCTTT	once	TRBD1	TRBJ1-1	TRBV29-1
CASRLRIQGTTSYNEQFF	TGTGCCAGCAGGCTACGCATACAGGGCACAACATCCTACAATGAGCAGTTCTTC	NA	NA	TRBJ2-1	TRBV27
CASTLGGKQFF	TGTGCCAGCACATTGGGAGGTAAGCAGTTCTTC	NA	NA	TRBJ2-1	TRBV6-5
CASSLTLTGAQGGYTF	TGTGCCAGCAGCTTAACTCTAACAGGGGCGCAGGGGGGCTACACCTTC	NA	TRBD1	TRBJ1-2	TRBV7-4
CSILPQGRGDTQYF	TGCAGCATACTTCCGCAGGGAAGGGGAGATACGCAGTATTTT	once	NA	TRBJ2-3	TRBV29-1
CATSTNRGRDEKLFF	TGTGCCACCAGCACAAACAGGGGAAGGGATGAAAAACTGTTTTTT	once	TRBD1	TRBJ1-4	TRBV15
CASSPYPGQGSHEQYF	TGTGCCAGCAGCCCATACCCGGGACAGGGGTCCCACGAGCAGTACTTC	NA	TRBD1	TRBJ2-7	TRBV7-9
CASSLSGGNSYGYTF	TGTGCCAGCAGCTTGTCGGGCGGAAACTCCTATGGCTACACCTTC	NA	NA	TRBJ1-2	TRBV11-2
CASRHRGVRNTEAFF	TGCGCCAGCAGGCACAGGGGGGTCCGGAACACTGAAGCTTTCTTT	NA	TRBD1	TRBJ1-1	TRBV5-1
CASSRDRGPLNTEAFF	TGTGCCAGCAGCCGGGACAGGGGGCCTTTGAACACTGAAGCTTTCTTT	NA	TRBD1	TRBJ1-1	TRBV7-2
CASSPSGGARDTQYF	TGTGCCAGCTCACCTAGCGGGGGGGCCCGAGATACGCAGTATTTT	NA	TRBD2	TRBJ2-3	TRBV18
CASSLVFAGASTDTQYF	TGTGCCAGCAGCTTAGTTTTTGCGGGGGCAAGCACAGATACGCAGTATTTT	NA	NA	TRBJ2-3	TRBV7-2
CASSFRNTEAFF	TGCGCCAGCAGCTTCAGAAACACTGAAGCTTTCTTT	NA	NA	TRBJ1-1	TRBV5-1
CATSDWLTPYGYTF	TGTGCCACCAGTGATTGGTTAACACCTTATGGCTACACCTTC	NA	NA	TRBJ1-2	TRBV24-1
CASSGTGSAQHF	TGCGCCAGCAGCGGCACAGGGTCAGCCCAGCATTTT	NA	NA	TRBJ1-5	TRBV4-1
CASSLLGQGHNSPLHF	TGTGCCAGCAGTTTACTCGGACAGGGGCATAATTCACCCCTCCACTTT	NA	TRBD1	TRBJ1-6	TRBV28
CASSPAGGLNTEAFF	TGTGCCAGCAGCCCCGCGGGGGGCTTGAACACTGAAGCTTTCTTT	NA	NA	TRBJ1-1	TRBV28
CSVDGGQETQYF	TGCAGCGTCGACGGGGGACAGGAGACCCAGTACTTC	NA	NA	TRBJ2-5	TRBV29-1
CAWRSGGRSDTQYF	TGTGCCTGGAGGAGCGGGGGTAGGTCAGATACGCAGTATTTT	NA	TRBD2	TRBJ2-3	TRBV30
CASSQGRRTDTQYF	TGTGCCAGCAGCCAAGGACGGCGCACAGATACGCAGTATTTT	NA	NA	TRBJ2-3	TRBV14
CASSLGWSGGNTDTQYF	TGCGCCAGCAGCTTGGGTTGGAGCGGGGGGAACACAGATACGCAGTATTTT	once	TRBD2	TRBJ2-3	TRBV5-1
CASSLDQGNEQYF	TGTGCCAGCAGCTTAGACCAGGGGAACGAGCAGTACTTC	NA	NA	TRBJ2-7	TRBV11-3
CASRPQTEAFF	TGTGCCAGCAGACCTCAAACTGAAGCTTTCTTT	NA	NA	TRBJ1-1	TRBV12-3/TRBV12-4
CASSPSGGKGNEQFF	TGTGCCAGCAGCCCAAGCGGGGGAAAGGGCAATGAGCAGTTCTTC	NA	TRBD2	TRBJ2-1	TRBV11-2
CASSLYGGYTF	TGCGCCAGCAGCTTGTATGGTGGCTACACCTTC	NA	NA	TRBJ1-2	TRBV5-1
CASSLGQGTEAFF	TGTGCCAGCAGCTTAGGTCAGGGCACTGAAGCTTTCTTT	NA	NA	TRBJ1-1	TRBV11-3
CASSPSPAYEQYF	TGTGCCAGCAGCCCATCCCCGGCTTACGAGCAGTACTTC	NA	NA	TRBJ2-7	TRBV9
CSVAVETGATFTEAFF	TGCAGCGTCGCCGTAGAAACAGGCGCTACTTTCACTGAAGCTTTCTTT	NA	NA	TRBJ1-1	TRBV29-1
CASSLGRNSYNEQFF	TGTGCCAGCAGCTTAGGGCGGAACTCCTACAATGAGCAGTTCTTC	NA	NA	TRBJ2-1	TRBV13
CASSLVVNRVNIQYF	TGTGCCAGCAGCTTAGTAGTTAATCGGGTAAACATTCAGTACTTC	NA	NA	TRBJ2-4	TRBV7-9
CASSQGRGNQPQHF	TGTGCCAGCAGCCAAGGAAGAGGGAATCAGCCCCAGCATTTT	NA	NA	TRBJ1-5	TRBV3-1/TRBV3-2
CAWSPGGLNTEAFF	TGTGCCTGGAGCCCAGGGGGCCTGAACACTGAAGCTTTCTTT	NA	TRBD1	TRBJ1-1	TRBV30
CASSLRSAYEQYF	TGCGCCAGCAGCTTAAGATCGGCCTACGAGCAGTACTTC	NA	NA	TRBJ2-7	TRBV5-1
CASSLAGEQYF	TGTGCCAGCAGCTTAGCGGGAGAGCAGTACTTC	NA	NA	TRBJ2-7	TRBV7-9
CASSYGGNTEAFF	TGTGCCAGCAGCTACGGGGGGAACACTGAAGCTTTCTTT	NA	NA	TRBJ1-1	TRBV7-2
CASSQWTDPLLLFF	TGCGCCAGCAGCCAATGGACGGACCCACTGCTACTGTTTTTT	NA	NA	TRBJ1-4	TRBV5-1
CASSPDRGYEKLFF	TGTGCCAGCAGTCCCGACAGGGGATATGAAAAACTGTTTTTT	NA	TRBD1	TRBJ1-4	TRBV7-2